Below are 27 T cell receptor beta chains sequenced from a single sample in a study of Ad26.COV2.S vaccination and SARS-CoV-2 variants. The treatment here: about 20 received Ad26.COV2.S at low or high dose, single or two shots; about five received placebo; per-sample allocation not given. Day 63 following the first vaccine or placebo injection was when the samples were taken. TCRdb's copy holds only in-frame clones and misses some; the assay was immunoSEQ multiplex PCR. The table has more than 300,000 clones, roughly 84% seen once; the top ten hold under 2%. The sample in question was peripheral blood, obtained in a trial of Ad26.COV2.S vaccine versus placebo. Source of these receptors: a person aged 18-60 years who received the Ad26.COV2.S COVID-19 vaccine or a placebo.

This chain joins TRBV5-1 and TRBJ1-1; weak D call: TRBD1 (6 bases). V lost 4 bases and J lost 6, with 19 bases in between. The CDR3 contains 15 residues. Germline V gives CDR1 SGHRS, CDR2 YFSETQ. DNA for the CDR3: TGCGCCAGCAGCCCTACCAGAACAGGGCGGGCTGAAGCTTTCTTT. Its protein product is CASSPTRTGRAEAFF. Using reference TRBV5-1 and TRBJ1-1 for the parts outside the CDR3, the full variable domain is KAGVTQTPRYLIKTRGQQVTLSCSPISGHRSVSWYQQTPGQGLQFLFEYFSETQRNKGNFPGRFSGRQFSNSRSEMNVSTLELGDSALYLCASSPTRTGRAEAFFGQGTRLTVV.

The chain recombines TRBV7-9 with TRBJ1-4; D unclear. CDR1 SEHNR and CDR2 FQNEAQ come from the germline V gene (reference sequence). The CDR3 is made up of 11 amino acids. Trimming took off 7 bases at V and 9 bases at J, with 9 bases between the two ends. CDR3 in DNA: TGTGCCAGCACCACCGATAAAAAACTGTTTTTT. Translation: CASTTDKKLFF.

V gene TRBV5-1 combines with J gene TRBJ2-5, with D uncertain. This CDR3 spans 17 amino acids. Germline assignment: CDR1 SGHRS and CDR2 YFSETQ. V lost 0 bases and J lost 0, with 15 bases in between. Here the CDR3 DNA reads TGCGCCAGCAGCTTGGCCATGGACCCTCAGTACCAAGAGACCCAGTACTTC. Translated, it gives CASSLAMDPQYQETQYF.

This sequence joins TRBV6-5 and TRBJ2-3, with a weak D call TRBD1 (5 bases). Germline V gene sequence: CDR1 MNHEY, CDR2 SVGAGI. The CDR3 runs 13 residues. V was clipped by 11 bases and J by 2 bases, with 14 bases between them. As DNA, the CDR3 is TGTGCCGGACAACAGAGGTACACAGATACGCAGTATTTT. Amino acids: CAGQQRYTDTQYF.

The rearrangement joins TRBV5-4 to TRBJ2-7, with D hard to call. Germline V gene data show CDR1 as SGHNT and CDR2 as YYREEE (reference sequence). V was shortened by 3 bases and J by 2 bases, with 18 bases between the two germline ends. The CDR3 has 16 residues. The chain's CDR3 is CASSSHRAPNPYEQYF. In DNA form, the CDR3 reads TGTGCCAGCAGCTCTCACCGGGCCCCTAACCCCTACGAGCAGTACTTC.

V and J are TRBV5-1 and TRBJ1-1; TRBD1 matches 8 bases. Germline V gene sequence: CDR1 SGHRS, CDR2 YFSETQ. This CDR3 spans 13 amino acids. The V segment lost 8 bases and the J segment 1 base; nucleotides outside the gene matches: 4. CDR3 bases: TGCGCCAGTAAGACAGGGGCGAACACTGAAGCTTTCTTT. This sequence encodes CASKTGANTEAFF.

CDR3 residues: CASSYLRKVTGELFF. In DNA, the CDR3 is TGTGCCAGCAGTTACCTCCGGAAAGTCACCGGGGAGCTGTTTTTT. The V gene is TRBV6-5, the J gene TRBJ2-2; D unclear. Trimming took 2 bases from V and 4 from J, leaving 11 bases between them. In germline, CDR1 is MNHEY, CDR2 SVGAGI. This CDR3 has 15 amino acids.

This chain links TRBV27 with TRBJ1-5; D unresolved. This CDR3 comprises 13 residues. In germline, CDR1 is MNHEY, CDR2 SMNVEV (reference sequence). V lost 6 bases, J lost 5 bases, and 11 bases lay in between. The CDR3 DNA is TGTGCCAGCAGAAAAGATCTTGATCAGCCCCAGCATTTT. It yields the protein CASRKDLDQPQHF.

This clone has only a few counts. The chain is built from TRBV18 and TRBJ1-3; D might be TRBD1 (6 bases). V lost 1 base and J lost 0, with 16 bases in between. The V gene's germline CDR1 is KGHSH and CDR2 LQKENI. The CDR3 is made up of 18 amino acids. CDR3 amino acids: CASSPQRLGGTSGNTIYF. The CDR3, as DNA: TGTGCCAGCTCACCACAGCGTCTTGGGGGCACCTCTGGAAACACCATATATTTT.

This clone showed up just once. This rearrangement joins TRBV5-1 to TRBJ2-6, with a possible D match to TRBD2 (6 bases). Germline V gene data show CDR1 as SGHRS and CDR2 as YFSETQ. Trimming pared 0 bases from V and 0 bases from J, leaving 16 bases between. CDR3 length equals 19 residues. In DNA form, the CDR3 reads TGCGCCAGCAGCTTGGCCTGGAGGGGTCGAAGCTCTGGGGCCAACGTCCTGACTTTC. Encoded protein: CASSLAWRGRSSGANVLTF.

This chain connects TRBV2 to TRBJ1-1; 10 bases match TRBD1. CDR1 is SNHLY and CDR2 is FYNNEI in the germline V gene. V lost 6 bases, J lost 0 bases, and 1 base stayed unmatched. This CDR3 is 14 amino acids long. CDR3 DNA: TGTGCCAGCAGGGGGACAGGGGTGAACACTGAAGCTTTCTTT. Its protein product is CASRGTGVNTEAFF. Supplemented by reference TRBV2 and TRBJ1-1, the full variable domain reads EPEVTQTPSHQVTQMGQEVILRCVPISNHLYFYWYRQILGQKVEFLVSFYNNEISEKSEIFDDQFSVERPDGSNFTLKIRSTKLEDSAMYFCASRGTGVNTEAFFGQGTRLTVV.

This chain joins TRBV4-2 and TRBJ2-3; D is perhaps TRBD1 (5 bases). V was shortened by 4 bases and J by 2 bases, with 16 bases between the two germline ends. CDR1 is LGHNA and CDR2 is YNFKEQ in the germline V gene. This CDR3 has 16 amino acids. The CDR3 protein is CASSPRTTEATDTQYF. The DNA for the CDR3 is TGTGCCAGCAGCCCCCGGACGACAGAGGCCACAGATACGCAGTATTTT.

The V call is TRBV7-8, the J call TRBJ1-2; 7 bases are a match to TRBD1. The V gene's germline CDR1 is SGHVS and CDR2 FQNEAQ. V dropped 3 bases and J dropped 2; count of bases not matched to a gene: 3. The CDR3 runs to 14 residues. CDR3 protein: CASSLDRLNYGYTF. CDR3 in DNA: TGTGCCAGCAGCTTGGACAGGCTAAACTATGGCTACACCTTC.

CDR3 nucleotides: TGTGCCAGCAGTGTCATAGATAGCAATCAGCCCCAGCATTTT. Protein sequence: CASSVIDSNQPQHF. The rearrangement links TRBV2 to TRBJ1-5, with D unresolved. This CDR3 has 14 residues. Trimming removed 4 bases from V and 0 bases from J, with 7 bases in between. CDR1 and CDR2 from the germline V gene are SNHLY and FYNNEI.

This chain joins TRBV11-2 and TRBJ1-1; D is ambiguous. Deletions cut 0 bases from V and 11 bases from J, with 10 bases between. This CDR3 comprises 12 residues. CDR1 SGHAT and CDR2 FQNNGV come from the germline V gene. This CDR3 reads CASSLETAEAFF. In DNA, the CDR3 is TGTGCCAGCAGCTTAGAAACCGCGGAGGCTTTCTTT. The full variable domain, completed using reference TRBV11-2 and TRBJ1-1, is EAGVAQSPRYKIIEKRQSVAFWCNPISGHATLYWYQQILGQGPKLLIQFQNNGVVDDSQLPKDRFSAERLKGVDSTLKIQPAKLEDSAVYLCASSLETAEAFFGQGTRLTVV.

The DNA of the CDR3 is TGTGCCAGCTCACCCACGCTCGGACAGGGTGTCACCGGGGAGCTGTTTTTT. It codes for CASSPTLGQGVTGELFF. The gene calls are TRBV18 and TRBJ2-2, with TRBD1 matching over 8 bases. CDR3 length: 17 amino acids. The junction had 10 bases not matched to a gene; V was cut back by 3 bases and J by 4 bases. The V gene's germline CDR1 is KGHSH and CDR2 LQKENI.

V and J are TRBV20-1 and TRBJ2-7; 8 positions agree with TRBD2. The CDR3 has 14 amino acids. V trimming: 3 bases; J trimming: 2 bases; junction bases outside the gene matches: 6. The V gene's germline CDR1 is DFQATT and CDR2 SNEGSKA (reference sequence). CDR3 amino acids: CSASMGTRAYEQYF. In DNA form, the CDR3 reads TGCAGTGCTAGTATGGGGACTAGGGCCTACGAGCAGTACTTC.

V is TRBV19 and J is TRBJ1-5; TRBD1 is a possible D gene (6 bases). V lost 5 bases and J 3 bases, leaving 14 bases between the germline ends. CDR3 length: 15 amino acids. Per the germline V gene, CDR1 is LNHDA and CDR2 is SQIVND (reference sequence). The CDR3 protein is CASSADRSLNQPQHF. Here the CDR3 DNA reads TGTGCCAGTAGTGCAGACAGGAGTCTCAATCAGCCCCAGCATTTT.

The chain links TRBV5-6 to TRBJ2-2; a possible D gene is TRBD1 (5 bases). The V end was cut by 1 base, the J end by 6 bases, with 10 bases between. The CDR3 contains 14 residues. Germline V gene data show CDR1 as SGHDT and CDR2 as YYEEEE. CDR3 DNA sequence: TGTGCCAGCAGCTTGATTTCAGGGTCCGGGGAGCTGTTTTTT. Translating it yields CASSLISGSGELFF.

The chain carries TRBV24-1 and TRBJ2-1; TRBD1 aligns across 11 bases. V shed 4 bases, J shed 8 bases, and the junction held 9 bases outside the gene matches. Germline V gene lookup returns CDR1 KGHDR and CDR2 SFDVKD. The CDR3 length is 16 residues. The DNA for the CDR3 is TGTGCCACCAGTGACCCAGGACAGGGGGCAGGGTATGAGCAGTTCTTC. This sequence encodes CATSDPGQGAGYEQFF.

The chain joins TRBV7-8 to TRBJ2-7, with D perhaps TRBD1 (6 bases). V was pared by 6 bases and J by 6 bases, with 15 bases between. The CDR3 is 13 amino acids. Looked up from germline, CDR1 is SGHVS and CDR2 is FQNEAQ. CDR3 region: CASRRITGSEQYF. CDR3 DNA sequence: TGTGCCAGCAGACGAATAACAGGGAGCGAGCAGTACTTC.

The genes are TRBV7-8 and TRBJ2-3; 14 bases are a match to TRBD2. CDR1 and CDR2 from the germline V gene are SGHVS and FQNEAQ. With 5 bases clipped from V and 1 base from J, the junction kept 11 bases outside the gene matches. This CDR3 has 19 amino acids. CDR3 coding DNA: TGTGCCAGCAGCCTAAGGAGACTAGCGGGGGGGCTCGGCACAGATACGCAGTATTTT. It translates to CASSLRRLAGGLGTDTQYF.

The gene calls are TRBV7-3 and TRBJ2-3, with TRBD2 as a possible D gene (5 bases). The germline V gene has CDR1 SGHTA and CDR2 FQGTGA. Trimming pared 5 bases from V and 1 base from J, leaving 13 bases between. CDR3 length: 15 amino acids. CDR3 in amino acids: CASSPRISGTDTQYF. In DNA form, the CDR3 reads TGTGCCAGCAGCCCAAGAATTAGCGGCACAGATACGCAGTATTTT.

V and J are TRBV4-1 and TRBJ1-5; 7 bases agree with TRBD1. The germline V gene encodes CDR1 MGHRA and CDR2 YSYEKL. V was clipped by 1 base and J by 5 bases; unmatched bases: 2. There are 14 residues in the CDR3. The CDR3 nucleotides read TGCGCCAGCAGCCAAGTAACAGGGGATCAGCCCCAGCATTTT. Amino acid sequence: CASSQVTGDQPQHF.

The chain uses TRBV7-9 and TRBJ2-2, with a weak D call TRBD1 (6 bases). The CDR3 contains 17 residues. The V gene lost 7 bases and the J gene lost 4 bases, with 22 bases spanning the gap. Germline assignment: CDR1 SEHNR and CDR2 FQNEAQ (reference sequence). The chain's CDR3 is CASITAGTGRFTGELFF. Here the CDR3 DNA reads TGTGCCAGCATAACCGCAGGAACAGGGAGATTCACCGGGGAGCTGTTTTTT.

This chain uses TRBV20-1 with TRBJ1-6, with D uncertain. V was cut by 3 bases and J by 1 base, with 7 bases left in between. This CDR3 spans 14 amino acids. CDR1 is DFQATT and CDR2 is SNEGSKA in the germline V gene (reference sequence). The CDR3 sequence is CSASTGSYNSPLHF. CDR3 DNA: TGCAGTGCTAGTACGGGGTCCTATAATTCACCCCTCCACTTT.

The CDR3 sequence is CASSRIPGQAGGQYF. CDR3 DNA: TGCGCCAGCAGCCGGATTCCGGGACAGGCAGGAGGGCAGTACTTC. This chain links TRBV4-1 with TRBJ2-7; the match to TRBD1 covers 8 bases. The V and J ends lost 4 bases and 9 bases, in that order; junction bases with no gene match: 14. The CDR3 is made up of 15 amino acids. Germline V CDR1 and CDR2: MGHRA, YSYEKL.